Listed below are T cell receptor beta chains from one sample, sequenced in a study of OX40 agonist ivuxolimab in advanced cancers. Only in-frame clones appear in the TCRdb table, and some are missing; sequencing was by immunoSEQ multiplex PCR. This table holds about 82,000 clones, approximately 87% found once. The sample was CD4+ or CD8+ T cells sorted from blood, taken in a trial of the OX40 agonist ivuxolimab. The source is an adult with an advanced solid tumor such as melanoma, head and neck, liver or kidney cancer. CDR3s include the opening cysteine and the closing phenylalanine or tryptophan. Each record gives: J gene, V gene, CDR3 protein.

j_gene: TRBJ2-4; v_gene: TRBV27; CDR3aa: CASIDRGKNIQYF
j_gene: TRBJ2-3; v_gene: TRBV7-2; CDR3aa: CASSLVRASGGADTQYF
j_gene: TRBJ1-4; v_gene: TRBV6-5; CDR3aa: CASSRMGAPNEKLFF
j_gene: TRBJ1-1; v_gene: TRBV5-1; CDR3aa: CASSLTGQGGTEAFF
j_gene: TRBJ1-5; v_gene: TRBV19; CDR3aa: CASSIRGEPQHF
j_gene: TRBJ1-1; v_gene: TRBV18; CDR3aa: CASSQTGTGDTEAFF
j_gene: TRBJ2-5; v_gene: TRBV6-6; CDR3aa: CASSYGTSGEGTQYF
j_gene: TRBJ2-7; v_gene: TRBV7-6; CDR3aa: CASSTTGGRDDEQYF
j_gene: TRBJ1-2; v_gene: TRBV5-3; CDR3aa: CARRVERGAGYGHGYTF
j_gene: TRBJ1-2; v_gene: TRBV5-1; CDR3aa: CASSADGDYGYTF
j_gene: TRBJ1-2; v_gene: TRBV6-5; CDR3aa: CASSYEGQGHGYTF
j_gene: TRBJ2-6; v_gene: TRBV30; CDR3aa: CAWSISGSLTF
j_gene: TRBJ1-2; v_gene: TRBV6-5; CDR3aa: CASSEDSYGYTF